These 10 T cell receptor beta chains were sequenced from one sample in a study of cytomegalovirus exposure and HLA in healthy donors. PCR used 60 Vbeta primers and 13 Jbeta primers. The protocol was immunoSEQ multiplex PCR, while the TCRdb copy is restricted to in-frame clones and leaves out a portion. The sample has roughly 130,000 clones; roughly 66% are singletons. Specimen: PBMCs. Source of these receptors: a woman aged 55-69 years in good health and CMV-seronegative.

J is TRBJ2-5 and V is TRBV5-1; tentatively, D is TRBD1 (6 bases). The CDR3 runs 14 residues. The V gene's germline CDR1 is SGHRS and CDR2 YFSETQ. The ends were cut back, 3 bases at V and 4 bases at J, with 13 bases in the middle. CDR3 sequence: CASSSGTGLETQYF. CDR3 nucleotide sequence: TGCGCCAGCAGCTCCGGCACAGGGCTAGAGACCCAGTACTTC.

V and J are TRBV11-2 and TRBJ1-6; no firm D call. The CDR3 spans 14 residues. The V gene lost 5 bases and the J gene lost 5 bases, with 10 bases spanning the gap. Germline V CDR1 and CDR2: SGHAT, FQNNGV. The CDR3 DNA is TGTGCCAGCAGCGTTAGAGGGAATAATTCACCCCTCCACTTT. Translated: CASSVRGNNSPLHF.

This clone was picked up a small number of times. This chain uses TRBV6-4 with TRBJ2-7; D is ambiguous. V was clipped by 9 bases and J by 5 bases, with 14 bases between them. CDR1 MRHNA and CDR2 SNTAGT come from the germline V gene. The CDR3 is 12 amino acids. The CDR3 region is CARSASAHEQYF. The DNA of the CDR3 is TGTGCCAGATCGGCCAGCGCCCACGAGCAGTACTTC.

The rearrangement joins TRBV5-4 to TRBJ1-2; 10 nucleotides line up with TRBD1. V gave up 4 bases and J gave up 6 bases; unmatched junction bases: 9. This CDR3 region has 15 residues. CDR1 and CDR2 from the germline V gene are SGHNT and YYREEE (reference sequence). The CDR3 DNA follows: TGTGCCAGCAGCCCTGTTGGGACAGGGGACAATGGCTACACCTTC. Amino acids: CASSPVGTGDNGYTF. The full variable domain, completed using reference TRBV5-4 and TRBJ1-2, is ETGVTQSPTHLIKTRGQQVTLRCSSQSGHNTVSWYQQALGQGPQFIFQYYREEENGRGNFPPRFSGLQFPNYSSELNVNALELDDSALYLCASSPVGTGDNGYTFGSGTRLTVV.

The chain couples TRBV5-5 to TRBJ2-7; D is ambiguous. Trimming stripped 4 bases from V and 4 bases from J, with 9 bases between. CDR1 is SGHKS and CDR2 is YYEKEE in the germline V gene (reference sequence). This CDR3 has 12 residues. The CDR3 region is CASSPAGYEQYF. The CDR3 nucleotides read TGTGCCAGCAGCCCAGCCGGGTACGAGCAGTACTTC.

The chain employs TRBV9 and TRBJ2-7; 13 bases line up with TRBD2. V shed 3 bases, J shed 7 bases, and the junction held 4 bases outside the gene matches. Germline loops: CDR1 SGDLS, CDR2 YYNGEE. This CDR3 is 14 amino acids long. CDR3 nucleotides: TGTGCCAGCAGCGCTGGGACTAGCGGGATGGAGCAGTACTTC. The encoded protein is CASSAGTSGMEQYF.

This chain joins TRBV5-1 and TRBJ2-3; TRBD2 agrees at 7 bases. Germline trimming cut 0 bases from V and 2 bases from J; bases unmatched to any gene: 3. The CDR3 has 15 residues. CDR1 SGHRS and CDR2 YFSETQ come from the germline V gene. In DNA form, the CDR3 reads TGCGCCAGCAGCTTGGTACTAGCGTACACAGATACGCAGTATTTT. It encodes CASSLVLAYTDTQYF.

The chain links TRBV16 to TRBJ1-2; tentatively, D is TRBD1 (6 bases). The CDR3 sequence is 15 residues long. Deletions cut 2 bases from V and 4 bases from J, with 14 bases between. CDR1 KGHSY and CDR2 FQNENV come from the germline V gene. Here the CDR3 reads CASSQVGARGYGYTF. CDR3 sequence (DNA): TGTGCCAGCAGCCAAGTGGGGGCTCGTGGCTATGGCTACACCTTC.

The V and J genes are TRBV5-4 and TRBJ2-2, with D perhaps matching TRBD1 (5 bases). This CDR3 spans 13 amino acids. The germline V gene has CDR1 SGHNT and CDR2 YYREEE (reference sequence). The V end lost 2 bases, the J end lost 6 bases, and 8 bases lay between the germline ends. CDR3 nucleotide sequence: TGTGCCAGCAGCTTCGGCAGGGCCGGGGAGCTGTTTTTT. It codes for CASSFGRAGELFF.

The chain links TRBV5-8 to TRBJ1-2; D gene unclear. The V end lost 2 bases, the J end lost 11 bases, and 7 bases lay between the germline ends. Germline assignment: CDR1 SGHTS and CDR2 YDEGEE. The CDR3 runs to 10 residues. The CDR3 loop reads CASSFGWYTF. In DNA form, the CDR3 reads TGTGCCAGCAGCTTCGGGTGGTACACCTTC.